These 3 T cell receptor beta chains came from one sample sequenced in a study of T cell responses to AZD1222 COVID-19 vaccine. Profiling relied on immunoSEQ multiplex PCR, and the TCRdb table lists in-frame clones only, not all of them. The sample lists some 100,000 clones, approximately 89% occurring once. The specimen comprised peripheral blood, sampled on day 0 of MenACWY control vaccination. Receptors originate from an adult in good health.

CDR3 in amino acids: CASSFTGGNEKLFF. CDR3 DNA: TGTGCCAGCAGTTTCACAGGGGGTAATGAAAAACTGTTTTTT. The rearrangement uses TRBV27 and TRBJ1-4; 8 nucleotides agree with TRBD1. The CDR3 has 14 residues. Germline V CDR1 and CDR2: MNHEY, SMNVEV (reference sequence). J gave up 4 bases and V 3 bases, and 1 base lay outside the gene matches.

This chain connects TRBV28 to TRBJ2-3; no definite D call. Trimming stripped 3 bases from V and 8 bases from J, with 6 bases between. CDR3 size: 11 residues. In germline, CDR1 is MDHEN, CDR2 SYDVKM. The CDR3 loop reads CASSLYGTQYF. CDR3 DNA: TGTGCCAGCAGTTTGTATGGTACGCAGTATTTT.

This chain links TRBV29-1 with TRBJ2-2; D unclear. The CDR3 has 11 residues. The germline gives CDR1 SQVTM, CDR2 ANQGSEA. Trimming took 7 bases from V and 2 from J, leaving 5 bases between them. The CDR3 region has the DNA TGCAGCGCTATTAACACCGGGGAGCTGTTTTTT. It is translated as CSAINTGELFF.